A single sample is the source of the 23 T cell receptor beta chains below, sequenced in a study of blood T cells in healthy people across ages (dated by TCRdb to between 2014 and 2016). Library creation used 5' RACE. Sequencing relied on an Illumina HiSeq 2500. The second PCR ran for about 7 to 11 cycles and used a J-beta primer mix along with a sample-barcoded 5' primer. In TCRdb, the public reads were trimmed at Q25 with fastp and aligned with MiXCR, with productive beta chains retained. Each CDR3 protein appears once, grouped with its most common genes and DNA. The sample table lists more than 650,000 distinct CDR3 sequences, 22% of them with a count of one. The ten largest make up 22% of the sample. Sequenced sample: blood. All receptors derive from a man in his 70s in good health.

The chain joins TRBV5-1 to TRBJ2-2; a possible D gene is TRBD1 (7 bases). Germline CDR1 reads SGHRS; CDR2 reads YFSETQ. V lost 4 bases, J lost 6 bases, and 13 bases lay in between. The CDR3 loop spans 14 amino acids. CDR3 sequence (DNA): TGCGCCAGCAGCGGCGGGACAGATCCCGGGGAGCTGTTTTTT. It encodes CASSGGTDPGELFF.

This clonotype has just a few counts. The V and J genes are TRBV4-1 and TRBJ2-5, with D perhaps matching TRBD1 (5 bases). The J call may be in error: the DNA end matches TRBJ2-1 better. From germline, CDR1 is MGHRA and CDR2 YSYEKL. The CDR3 is made up of 15 amino acids. The CDR3 loop reads CASSQGPERGNEQFF. The CDR3 nucleotides are TGCGCCAGCAGCCAAGGACCTGAAAGGGGTAATGAGCAGTTCTTC.

The genes are TRBV18 and TRBJ2-4; TRBD2 matches at 11 bases. Germline assignment: CDR1 KGHSH and CDR2 LQKENI. This CDR3 spans 18 amino acids. The V gene end was trimmed by 2 bases and the J gene end by 0 bases; junction bases not matched to a gene: 6. CDR3 sequence (DNA): TGTGCCAGCTCACCAGCGACTAGCGGGGCTTTAGCCAAAAACATTCAGTACTTC. It encodes CASSPATSGALAKNIQYF.

The chain carries TRBV3-1 and TRBJ2-3, with TRBD2 matching over 14 bases. Germline CDR1 LGHDT, CDR2 YNNKEL (reference sequence). The CDR3 spans 16 residues. The V segment lost 3 bases and the J segment 5 bases; nucleotides outside the gene matches: 4. The CDR3 reads CASSQTSGGAGDTQYF. The DNA for the CDR3 is TGTGCCAGCAGCCAGACTAGCGGGGGGGCCGGAGATACGCAGTATTTT.

Only a few counts were recorded for this clonotype. CDR3 coding DNA: TGCGCCAGCAGCGTGACAGGAAACGTCGCAGATACGCAGTATTTT. Protein: CASSVTGNVADTQYF. The chain links TRBV5-1 to TRBJ2-3, with D perhaps matching TRBD1 (6 bases). The CDR3 has 15 residues. V was clipped by 4 bases and J by 4 bases, with 16 bases between them. Germline assignment: CDR1 SGHRS and CDR2 YFSETQ.

This clonotype was seen more than once but under ten times. This chain uses TRBV5-1 with TRBJ1-1; 8 bases match TRBD1. V dropped 4 bases and J dropped 5; count of bases not matched to a gene: 13. The CDR3 totals 16 residues. The germline V gene has CDR1 SGHRS and CDR2 YFSETQ. CDR3 region: CASSAWSQGAATEAFF. The CDR3, as DNA: TGCGCCAGCAGCGCTTGGAGTCAGGGGGCGGCAACTGAAGCTTTCTTT. The variable domain in full, completed from reference TRBV5-1 and TRBJ1-1, reads KAGVTQTPRYLIKTRGQQVTLSCSPISGHRSVSWYQQTPGQGLQFLFEYFSETQRNKGNFPGRFSGRQFSNSRSEMNVSTLELGDSALYLCASSAWSQGAATEAFFGQGTRLTVV.

The chain is built from TRBV10-3 and TRBJ2-1; D gene ambiguous. The CDR3 is 16 amino acids. Germline V gives CDR1 ENHRY, CDR2 SYGVKD. Deletions cut 1 base from V and 0 bases from J, with 10 bases between. In nucleotides, the CDR3 is TGTGCCATCAGTGAGTACGGCGCTAGCTCCTACAATGAGCAGTTCTTC. Its translation is CAISEYGASSYNEQFF.

The chain employs TRBV4-1 and TRBJ1-5, with D maybe TRBD1 (6 bases). Trimming left V 1 base short and J 0 bases short, with 13 bases between. CDR3 length: 17 residues. Germline CDR1 and CDR2: MGHRA and YSYEKL. The CDR3 region is CASSQGTAGYSNQPQHF. CDR3 coding DNA: TGCGCCAGCAGCCAAGGGACAGCGGGTTATAGCAATCAGCCCCAGCATTTT.

This sequence joins TRBV5-1 and TRBJ2-2; D is undetermined. V was trimmed by 4 bases and J by 5 bases, leaving 9 bases between them. There are 13 residues in the CDR3. Germline V CDR1 and CDR2: SGHRS, YFSETQ. The CDR3 here is CASSPLATGELFF. The CDR3 nucleotides are TGCGCCAGCAGCCCCCTCGCGACCGGGGAGCTGTTTTTT.

The gene calls are TRBV3-1 and TRBJ1-5; D is unclear. The CDR3 is 13 residues long. Trimming stripped 5 bases from V and 5 bases from J, with 10 bases between. CDR1 and CDR2 (germline): LGHDT, YNNKEL (reference sequence). The DNA of the CDR3 is TGTGCCAGCAGCGGACCACCGGATCAGCCCCAGCATTTT. It translates to CASSGPPDQPQHF.

The V and J genes are TRBV18 and TRBJ2-5; possible D gene TRBD1, 5 bases. Between the trimmed V and J ends, which lost 0 bases and 2 bases, there was a span of 7 bases. Germline assignment: CDR1 KGHSH and CDR2 LQKENI. The CDR3 has 14 amino acids. The CDR3 here is CASSPPTGQETQYF. CDR3 nucleotide sequence: TGTGCCAGCTCACCACCTACAGGACAAGAGACCCAGTACTTC.

This clonotype was detected a few times. The chain employs TRBV7-9 and TRBJ1-2, with 9 bases aligning to TRBD1. The germline gives CDR1 SEHNR, CDR2 FQNEAQ (reference sequence). The CDR3 has 13 amino acids. Trimming removed 7 bases from V and 7 bases from J; junction bases left unmatched: 7. CDR3 DNA sequence: TGTGCCAGCACTCAACAGGGGGCAGGTGGCTACACCTTC. Its translation: CASTQQGAGGYTF.

This chain joins TRBV10-3 and TRBJ1-2; D perhaps matches TRBD1 (6 bases). Germline V gene lookup returns CDR1 ENHRY and CDR2 SYGVKD. This CDR3 spans 16 amino acids. The V gene lost 3 bases and the J gene lost 4 bases, with 18 bases spanning the gap. CDR3 coding DNA: TGTGCCATCAGTGAAATGGGGGACATCATACCCTATGGCTACACCTTC. Translated, it gives CAISEMGDIIPYGYTF.

As concerns this clonotype: A much more abundant neighbour one base away suggests this may be a read error. This chain uses TRBV20-1 with TRBJ2-4, with D maybe TRBD1 (6 bases). In germline, CDR1 is DFQATT, CDR2 SNEGSKA (reference sequence). V was cut by 6 bases and J by 13 bases, with 19 bases left in between. The CDR3 runs to 12 residues. CDR3 residues: CSATGTLGIQYF. DNA of the CDR3: TGCAGTGCAACAGGGACACTTGGAATCCAGTACTTC.

The CDR3 spells CASSEALRPGERGGYTF. The CDR3 DNA reads TGTGCCAGCAGTGAAGCGCTTCGGCCGGGGGAGAGGGGAGGCTACACCTTC. This chain connects TRBV6-1 to TRBJ1-2; possibly TRBD1 for D (5 bases). This CDR3 region has 17 residues. CDR1 and CDR2 (germline): MNHNS, SASEGT. Trimming shortened V by 0 bases and J by 8 bases, and 22 bases separated the two germline ends.

This clonotype was seen only once. The rearrangement links TRBV9 to TRBJ2-1, with D possibly TRBD2 on 6 matching bases. Germline values: CDR1 SGDLS, CDR2 YYNGEE. V was pared by 0 bases and J by 1 base, with 11 bases between. The CDR3 sequence is 16 residues long. Here the CDR3 reads CASSVAVGTSYNEQFF. The DNA of the CDR3 is TGTGCCAGCAGCGTAGCTGTCGGGACTTCCTACAATGAGCAGTTCTTC.

This clonotype was seen more than once but under ten times. This sequence joins TRBV12-3 or TRBV12-4 and TRBJ2-1; no firm D call. The CDR3 has 12 amino acids. Trimming pared 7 bases from V and 8 bases from J, leaving 12 bases between. The chain's CDR3 is CASKDGSHEQFF. CDR3 DNA: TGTGCCAGCAAAGATGGGTCCCATGAGCAGTTCTTC.

This clonotype was observed a few times. J is TRBJ2-1 and V is TRBV28, with TRBD2 matching over 12 bases. Germline CDR1 and CDR2: MDHEN and SYDVKM. Trimming cost V 3 bases and J 3 bases; bases outside gene matches: 9. The CDR3 totals 18 residues. CDR3 DNA sequence: TGTGCCAGCAGTTTGGGGGGACGGACTAGCGGGGACTACAATGAGCAGTTCTTC. Protein sequence: CASSLGGRTSGDYNEQFF.

This clonotype was counted between two and nine times. This chain connects TRBV6-5 to TRBJ2-7, with D tentatively TRBD2 (6 bases). The CDR3 runs to 11 residues. Germline assignment: CDR1 MNHEY and CDR2 SVGAGI. V shed 2 bases and J shed 7 bases, with 6 bases lying between them. The CDR3 loop reads CASSYGGEQYF. The CDR3, as DNA: TGTGCCAGCAGTTACGGAGGGGAGCAGTACTTC.

The table lists this clonotype with a few counts. This sequence joins TRBV20-1 and TRBJ2-4, with D perhaps being TRBD1 or TRBD2 (5 bases each). CDR1 is DFQATT, CDR2 SNEGSKA, per germline (reference sequence). This CDR3 is 13 amino acids long. Trimming took off 8 bases at V and 4 bases at J, with 15 bases between the two ends. CDR3 protein: CSRIERTKNIQYF. The CDR3 region has the DNA TGCAGTCGGATCGAGCGGACAAAAAACATTCAGTACTTC.

V and J are TRBV20-1 and TRBJ2-3, with D unresolved. V was pared by 6 bases and J by 4 bases, with 14 bases between. CDR3 length: 13 residues. CDR1 DFQATT and CDR2 SNEGSKA come from the germline V gene (reference sequence). CDR3 coding DNA: TGCAGTGCCAACTGGGTAGCATCAGATACGCAGTATTTT. This translates into CSANWVASDTQYF.

This clonotype has only one observation. The CDR3 nucleotides are TGTGCCAGCACCCAGGGGCTTAGCTCCTACGAGCAGTACGTC. Amino acid sequence: CASTQGLSSYEQYV. The chain links TRBV6-2 or TRBV6-3 to TRBJ2-7; possible D gene TRBD1, 6 bases. The CDR3 spans 14 residues. Germline-derived CDR1 and CDR2 are MNHEY and SVGEGT. The V and J ends lost 7 bases and 0 bases respectively, with 13 bases between them.

Notes on this clonotype: At one boundary the junction diverges from the germline segment, which might be a read error. The chain is built from TRBV29-1 and TRBJ2-2; D might be TRBD2 (7 bases). The CDR3 totals 11 residues. Germline assignment: CDR1 SQVTM and CDR2 ANQGSEA. The DNA of the CDR3 is TGCAGCGCCCGGGGGGAAGGGGGGCTGTTTTTT. This sequence encodes CSARGEGGLFF.